The 17 T cell receptor beta chains given below trace back to one sample, sequenced in a study of breast tumors, draining lymph nodes, adjacent tissues. TCRdb used MiXCR to reprocess the multiplex PCR reads, holding one entry per CDR3 protein. Found here are under 150,000 distinct CDR3 sequences, nearly 20% of them singletons; the top ten hold approximately 3.5%. The lymph nodes were axillary draining lymph nodes from breast cancer patients. The sequenced material came from axillary lymph node tissue. The receptors were gathered from a female donor with breast cancer. Some clones in this sample may be carry-over from other donors' samples.

To note about this clonotype: A much larger clone differs from this one at a single base, so this may be a read error. The chain has TRBV7-9 and TRBJ2-2; D possibly corresponds to TRBD2 (5 bases). The CDR3 extends over 12 amino acids. Germline CDR1 reads SEHNR; CDR2 reads FQNEAQ (reference sequence). The germline V and J ends were trimmed by 5 bases and 13 bases, with 14 bases remaining between them. The CDR3 is CASSTAPGGLFF. The CDR3 DNA reads TGTGCCAGCAGCACAGCCCCCGGAGGGCTGTTTTTT.

The chain is built from TRBV28 and TRBJ2-5; D uncertain. Trimming removed 3 bases from V and 2 bases from J, with 7 bases in between. The CDR3 is made up of 13 amino acids. CDR1 and CDR2 (germline): MDHEN, SYDVKM. The CDR3: CASSLTRQETQYF. CDR3 nucleotides: TGTGCCAGCAGTTTGACAAGGCAAGAGACCCAGTACTTC.

Note on this clonotype: A much larger clone is a single base away; this may be a read error. The J gene is TRBJ1-2, the V gene TRBV20-1, with a possible D match to TRBD1 (5 bases). Germline loops: CDR1 DFQATT, CDR2 SNEGSKA (reference sequence). The CDR3 covers 13 residues. In DNA form, the CDR3 reads TGCAGTGCTAGAGAATGGGACGGCTATGGCTACGCCTTC. It codes for CSAREWDGYGYAF.

At least ten counts were recorded for this clonotype. The chain has TRBV7-8 and TRBJ2-3, with D possibly being TRBD2 (6 bases). V shed 6 bases and J shed 1 base, with 11 bases lying between them. The germline V gene has CDR1 SGHVS and CDR2 FQNEAQ. The CDR3 is made up of 14 amino acids. The CDR3 DNA reads TGTGCCAGCAGACCGCAGCGGGGCACAGATACGCAGTATTTT. This translates into CASRPQRGTDTQYF.

This clonotype was counted only a few times. This chain uses TRBV28 with TRBJ2-1; 9 positions agree with TRBD2. The J segment lost 6 bases and the V segment lost 7 bases, leaving 16 bases of the junction unmatched. This CDR3 region has 17 residues. Germline values: CDR1 MDHEN, CDR2 SYDVKM. Here the CDR3 DNA reads TGTGCCAGCATCCCACGGTCTAGCGGGATAGGGGGCAATGAGCAGTTCTTC. This sequence encodes CASIPRSSGIGGNEQFF.

This clonotype showed up many times. The chain links TRBV6-2 or TRBV6-3 to TRBJ2-7, with D unclear. Germline V gene sequence: CDR1 MNHEY, CDR2 SVGEGT. This CDR3 contains 13 residues. V was pared by 6 bases and J by 4 bases, with 13 bases between. The CDR3 loop is CASRTVGGYEQYF. The CDR3 DNA reads TGTGCCAGCAGGACGGTAGGTGGGTACGAGCAGTACTTC.

This clonotype was seen many times. The rearrangement uses TRBV5-1 and TRBJ1-5; D gene unclear. The CDR3 has 14 residues. Trimming stripped 5 bases from V and 2 bases from J, with 11 bases between. The germline gives CDR1 SGHRS, CDR2 YFSETQ. The CDR3 sequence: CASRLTYGNQPQHF. The CDR3 bases are TGCGCCAGCAGACTAACTTATGGCAATCAGCCCCAGCATTTT.

This clonotype was seen repeatedly, ten times or more. The chain couples TRBV9 to TRBJ2-5; the D gene is possibly TRBD2 (6 bases). Germline V gene lookup returns CDR1 SGDLS and CDR2 YYNGEE. The CDR3 covers 14 residues. V lost 4 bases, J lost 4 bases, and 14 bases lay in between. The CDR3 nucleotides are TGTGCCAGCAGCCCAGTCGGGGGTTCAGAGACCCAGTACTTC. As protein: CASSPVGGSETQYF.

There are many counts of this clonotype. The V gene is TRBV2, the J gene TRBJ2-1; 10 positions agree with TRBD2. The CDR3 length is 15 residues. The V gene end was trimmed by 5 bases and the J gene end by 2 bases; junction bases not matched to a gene: 3. Germline values: CDR1 SNHLY, CDR2 FYNNEI. CDR3 sequence reads: CASSRTSGPYNEQFF. DNA of the CDR3: TGTGCCAGCAGTCGGACTAGCGGCCCCTACAATGAGCAGTTCTTC.

This clonotype was counted ten times or more. The CDR3 region is CASSLSAPSTGNTIYF. CDR3 sequence (DNA): TGTGCCAGCAGTTTATCAGCGCCGAGCACTGGAAACACCATATATTTT. The chain has TRBV27 and TRBJ1-3, with no clear D. V shed 0 bases and J shed 2 bases, with 11 bases lying between them. Germline values: CDR1 MNHEY, CDR2 SMNVEV (reference sequence). This CDR3 has 16 amino acids.

Remarks on this clonotype: A much more abundant neighbour one base away suggests this may be a read error. The CDR3 carries no conserved terminal phenylalanine or tryptophan, so it likely arises from a read error. The chain couples TRBV20-1 to TRBJ2-1, with TRBD2 identical over 12 bases. This CDR3 region has 13 residues. Germline lookup yields CDR1 DFQATT and CDR2 SNEGSKA (reference sequence). V was pared by 6 bases and J by 10 bases, with 7 bases of the junction left unmatched. The CDR3 reads CSASSGGGPEQFL. DNA for the CDR3: TGCAGTGCCTCTAGCGGGGGGGGCCCCGAGCAGTTCCTC.

At least ten counts were recorded for this clonotype. V and J are TRBV6-6 and TRBJ1-3; maybe TRBD1 (5 bases). There are 15 residues in the CDR3. Between the trimmed V and J ends, which lost 4 bases and 1 base, there was a span of 11 bases. Germline values: CDR1 MNHNY, CDR2 SVGAGI (reference sequence). Here the CDR3 reads CASSSAWGSGNTIYF. The CDR3, as DNA: TGTGCCAGCAGTTCCGCTTGGGGGTCTGGAAACACCATATATTTT.

This clonotype appeared many times. The chain couples TRBV2 to TRBJ2-1, with 7 positions matching TRBD1. The CDR3 contains 15 residues. Germline CDR1 reads SNHLY; CDR2 reads FYNNEI. The V gene end was trimmed by 4 bases and the J gene end by 4 bases; junction bases not matched to a gene: 7. CDR3 DNA sequence: TGTGCCAGCAGTGGAAATACAGGGGTATACAATGAGCAGTTCTTC. Amino acids: CASSGNTGVYNEQFF. Full variable domain (remainder filled in from reference TRBV2 and TRBJ2-1): EPEVTQTPSHQVTQMGQEVILRCVPISNHLYFYWYRQILGQKVEFLVSFYNNEISEKSEIFDDQFSVERPDGSNFTLKIRSTKLEDSAMYFCASSGNTGVYNEQFFGPGTRLTVL.

This clonotype was seen ten or more times. This rearrangement joins TRBV10-2 to TRBJ2-7; D not resolved. Germline lookup yields CDR1 WSHSY and CDR2 SAAADI. Trimming removed 4 bases from V and 3 bases from J, with 4 bases in between. CDR3 length: 11 amino acids. Written as DNA, the CDR3 is TGCGCCAGCAGTGCCGACTACGAGCAGTACTTC. It is translated as CASSADYEQYF.

V gene TRBV7-8 combines with J gene TRBJ2-3; the match to TRBD2 covers 7 bases. The CDR3 is 15 residues long. V dropped 0 bases and J dropped 5; count of bases not matched to a gene: 5. Looked up from germline, CDR1 is SGHVS and CDR2 is FQNEAQ. The CDR3 DNA sequence: TGTGCCAGCAGCTTAGCGGGGGGGGGGGGAGATACGCAGTATTTT. Its translation is CASSLAGGGGDTQYF.

Notes on this clonotype: This may be a read error, as it is one base from a much larger clone. V and J are TRBV7-8 and TRBJ1-5; a possible D gene is TRBD1 (5 bases). This CDR3 has 14 amino acids. Germline CDR1 SGHVS, CDR2 FQNEAQ. The CDR3 bases are TGTGCCAGCGGCTTGGCGGGGGGCAATCAGCCCCAGCATTTT. Translated: CASGLAGGNQPQHF. Variable domain in full (rest from reference TRBV7-8 and TRBJ1-5): GAGVSQSPRYKVAKRGQDVALRCDPISGHVSLFWYQQALGQGPEFLTYFQNEAQLDKSGLPSDRFFAERPEGSVSTLKIQRTQQEDSAVYLCASGLAGGNQPQHFGDGTRLSIL.

Note on this clonotype: The junction departs from germline at one end; a sequencing error may be responsible. This rearrangement joins TRBV6-1 to TRBJ2-6, with 8 bases aligning to TRBD1. CDR3 length equals 17 residues. Germline-derived CDR1 and CDR2 are MNHNS and SASEGT. The CDR3 sequence is CTSTLDRERAGANVLTF. The CDR3 nucleotides are TGTACCAGCACCCTGGACAGGGAGAGGGCTGGGGCCAACGTCCTGACTTTC.